This TCR beta chain was identified in a study of tumor and adjacent non-tumor tissue in lung cancer. The wider study: Patients comprised eleven to twelve adenocarcinoma, a couple of squamous cell carcinoma and 1 small cell lung cancer.

The CDR3 is 14 residues long. Germline V gene lookup returns CDR1 SGHRS and CDR2 YFSETQ. About this clonotype itself: Its antigen is still unknown. One end of the junction is discordant with germline, which a read error may explain.

General study results and limits: Patients with more diverse tumor TCRs had worse survival. Compared with tumor, normal lung showed significantly lower TCR diversity.

This sample's RNA came from whole unsorted tissue. Chemotherapy-naive patients with new lung cancer underwent thoracic surgery in China, August–late 2014. TCRbeta libraries were built with three rounds of nested PCR, modified from ARM-PCR. MiXCR, applied by TCRdb to the multiplex PCR reads, yields one record per CDR3 protein. The top ten hold about 23% of the sample, which has fewer than 130,000 distinct CDR3 sequences, under 90% seen once. Sample: lung tumor tissue. The chain carries TRBV5-1 and TRBJ2-1; a possible D gene is TRBD1 (6 bases). The TCR was taken from a man between 65 and 85 years old with non-small cell lung cancer. CDR3 sequence (DNA): TGCGCCAGCAGTATGCTGGGGGCCTACAATGAGCAATTCTTC. Encoded protein: CASSMLGAYNEQFF.